This T cell receptor (beta chain) was retrieved from a study of OX40 agonist ivuxolimab in advanced cancers. Study context: Aged 23 to 79 with a mean of roughly 63 years, they were around 85% male. Study conclusions and caveats: At 0.1 to 3.0 mg/kg and by week 6, CD4+ and CD8+ T cells in the blood had expanded clonally.

Comments on this clone: The antigen is unknown.

Clones were sequenced by immunoSEQ multiplex PCR, and TCRdb holds only the in-frame ones, with some missing. The profile shows roughly 45,000 clones, nearly 80% of them singletons. The CDR3 consists of 14 residues. Trimming cost V 6 bases and J 0 bases, with 14 bases left between them. Per the germline V gene, CDR1 is SQVTM and CDR2 is ANQGSEA. The clonotype originates from an adult with an advanced solid tumor such as melanoma, head and neck, liver or kidney cancer. The sequenced sample was CD4+ or CD8+ T cells sorted from blood, obtained in a trial of the OX40 agonist ivuxolimab. The chain carries TRBV29-1 and TRBJ1-1; perhaps TRBD1 as D (6 bases). The CDR3, as DNA: TGCAGCGTCTCATGGGGGGACATGAACACTGAAGCTTTCTTT. It encodes CSVSWGDMNTEAFF.